Shown below are 20 T cell receptor beta chains from a single sample sequenced in a study of blood T cell repertoires in COVID-19. Data came from immunoSEQ multiplex PCR; TCRdb stores just in-frame clones and leaves some out. This table has 150,000 to 200,000 clones, roughly 80% appearing once. What was sequenced was PBMCs or T cells enriched from blood (not recorded which). The receptor set was obtained from a woman between 45 and 65 years old who had recovered from COVID-19.

The chain recombines TRBV7-6 with TRBJ1-5; D is unclear. The CDR3 covers 17 residues. Germline loops: CDR1 SGHVS, CDR2 FNYEAQ. Trimming took 0 bases from V and 1 from J, leaving 13 bases between them. The CDR3 spells CASSLAPSGLSNQPQHF. The DNA for the CDR3 is TGTGCCAGCAGCTTAGCCCCTTCAGGTTTAAGCAATCAGCCCCAGCATTTT.

The gene calls are TRBV7-2 and TRBJ2-5; tentative D call: TRBD2 (6 bases). V was pared by 5 bases and J by 5 bases, with 15 bases between. The CDR3 loop spans 14 amino acids. The V gene's germline CDR1 is SGHTA and CDR2 FQGNSA. The CDR3 nucleotides are TGTGCCAGCAGCCGCCCAAGGGCGGGGGAGACCCAGTACTTC. Translated: CASSRPRAGETQYF.

The chain has TRBV10-3 and TRBJ1-1, with 9 bases fitting TRBD1. J gave up 0 bases and V 6 bases, and 2 bases lay outside the gene matches. Germline V gives CDR1 ENHRY, CDR2 SYGVKD. The CDR3 sequence is 14 residues long. CDR3 nucleotides: TGTGCCATCAGGGGGACAGGGTTGAACACTGAAGCTTTCTTT. It specifies CAIRGTGLNTEAFF.

This sequence joins TRBV24-1 and TRBJ1-2, with a possible D match to TRBD1 (6 bases). The CDR3 totals 11 residues. The germline V and J ends were trimmed by 11 bases and 2 bases, with 8 bases remaining between them. Looked up from germline, CDR1 is KGHDR and CDR2 is SFDVKD. CDR3 bases: TGTGCCATTCAGGGGAACTATGGCTACACCTTC. This encodes CAIQGNYGYTF.

The J gene is TRBJ2-7, the V gene TRBV7-2; 8 bases are a match to TRBD2. Germline lookup yields CDR1 SGHTA and CDR2 FQGNSA. The CDR3 totals 15 residues. The V gene end was trimmed by 2 bases and the J gene end by 5 bases; junction bases not matched to a gene: 8. The CDR3 nucleotides read TGTGCCAGCAGCTTAAAACCGGGACTAGGAAACGAGCAGTACTTC. Translation gives CASSLKPGLGNEQYF.

V gene TRBV28 combines with J gene TRBJ2-1, with TRBD2 identical over 8 bases. Germline loops: CDR1 MDHEN, CDR2 SYDVKM. CDR3 size: 16 residues. V trimming: 4 bases; J trimming: 0 bases; junction bases outside the gene matches: 5. CDR3 sequence: CASSSLGTSSYNEQFF. DNA for the CDR3: TGTGCCAGCAGTTCCCTCGGGACTAGCTCCTACAATGAGCAGTTCTTC.

The V gene is TRBV6-6, the J gene TRBJ2-1, with 12 bases fitting TRBD2. This CDR3 has 16 residues. J was trimmed by 6 bases and V by 1 base; bases with no gene match: 4. The germline V gene encodes CDR1 MNHNY and CDR2 SVGAGI (reference sequence). CDR3 loop: CASSYFLAGGGNEQFF. The CDR3 nucleotides read TGTGCCAGCAGTTACTTTCTAGCGGGGGGGGGCAATGAGCAGTTCTTC.

This rearrangement joins TRBV19 to TRBJ2-5; D not resolved. V was trimmed by 4 bases and J by 1 base, leaving 7 bases between them. The CDR3 sequence is 13 residues long. CDR1 is LNHDA, CDR2 SQIVND, per germline (reference sequence). CDR3 DNA sequence: TGTGCCAGTAGTAAGTACAGCCAAGAGACCCAGTACTTC. This gives the protein CASSKYSQETQYF.

The chain joins TRBV6-5 to TRBJ2-1, with unresolved D. This CDR3 is 12 amino acids long. Germline assignment: CDR1 MNHEY and CDR2 SVGAGI. V was clipped by 0 bases and J by 10 bases, with 7 bases between them. The CDR3 protein is CASSYSTGEQFF. The CDR3 DNA reads as TGTGCCAGCAGTTACTCGACTGGGGAGCAGTTCTTC.

The chain has TRBV4-2 and TRBJ2-1; 9 nucleotides agree with TRBD2. This CDR3 has 16 amino acids. The germline V gene has CDR1 LGHNA and CDR2 YNFKEQ. Trimming took 3 bases from V and 5 from J; bases not matched to a gene: 8. CDR3 loop: CASSHIAGVGDNEQFF. DNA of the CDR3: TGTGCCAGCAGCCACATAGCGGGGGTTGGAGACAATGAGCAGTTCTTC.

The gene calls are TRBV14 and TRBJ1-2, with 10 positions matching TRBD1. From germline, CDR1 is SGHDN and CDR2 FVKESK. The CDR3 covers 13 residues. Germline trimming cut 5 bases from V and 8 bases from J; bases unmatched to any gene: 5. Here the CDR3 reads CASSYRDRGGYTF. The CDR3 DNA sequence: TGTGCCAGCAGCTACCGGGACAGGGGAGGCTACACCTTC.

CDR3 loop: CASSPLKFSYRGTEAFF. CDR3 nucleotide sequence: TGTGCCAGCTCACCCCTCAAATTTTCCTACAGGGGAACTGAAGCTTTCTTT. The chain has TRBV18 and TRBJ1-1; TRBD1 agrees at 7 bases. V lost 3 bases, J lost 5 bases, and 15 bases stayed unmatched. Germline V gene sequence: CDR1 KGHSH, CDR2 LQKENI. The CDR3 consists of 17 residues.

The chain recombines TRBV4-3 with TRBJ2-7; the D gene is possibly TRBD2 (6 bases). CDR3 length: 15 amino acids. Germline V gene data show CDR1 as LGHNA and CDR2 as YSLEER. V lost 0 bases and J 2 bases, leaving 11 bases between the germline ends. DNA of the CDR3: TGCGCCAGCAGCCAAGATTGGGGGGTCCCCTACGAGCAGTACTTC. Its protein is CASSQDWGVPYEQYF.

As to this clone: One end of the junction does not line up with germline, which may come from a read error. The CDR3 protein is CASSLAGLPNEQFF. CDR3 bases: TGTGCCAGCAGTTTAGCGGGACTACCAAATGAGCAGTTCTTC. This chain connects TRBV7-2 to TRBJ2-1, with 8 bases fitting TRBD2. Germline assignment: CDR1 SGHTA and CDR2 FQGNSA. The CDR3 loop spans 14 amino acids.

The CDR3 coding sequence is TGTGCCAGCAGCTTCGGGGGACAGGGGACCACAGATACGCAGTATTTT. This gives the protein CASSFGGQGTTDTQYF. The genes are TRBV5-4 and TRBJ2-3; TRBD1 agrees at 10 bases. The CDR3 has 16 residues. With 2 bases clipped from V and 2 bases from J, the junction kept 5 bases outside the gene matches. Germline-derived CDR1 and CDR2 are SGHNT and YYREEE (reference sequence).

This rearrangement joins TRBV6-5 to TRBJ2-7; no firm D call. The CDR3 is made up of 14 amino acids. V gave up 0 bases and J gave up 2 bases, with 8 bases separating them. The germline V gene encodes CDR1 MNHEY and CDR2 SVGAGI. The DNA of the CDR3 is TGTGCCAGCAGTTACTCCCCACTGACCTACGAGCAGTACTTC. Protein product: CASSYSPLTYEQYF.

The chain joins TRBV28 to TRBJ2-1, with 9 bases identical to TRBD2. This CDR3 is built from 17 residues. CDR1 is MDHEN and CDR2 is SYDVKM in the germline V gene. J gave up 10 bases and V 6 bases, and 19 bases lay outside the gene matches. CDR3 nucleotides: TGTGCCAGCAGCAAAAAGGCCCTAGCGGGACCCCTCGGGGAGCAGTTCTTC. It specifies CASSKKALAGPLGEQFF. Drawing the rest from reference TRBV28 and TRBJ2-1, the complete variable domain is DVKVTQSSRYLVKRTGEKVFLECVQDMDHENMFWYRQDPGLGLRLIYFSYDVKMKEKGDIPEGYSVSREKKERFSLILESASTNQTSMYLCASSKKALAGPLGEQFFGPGTRLTVL.

This chain joins TRBV3-1 (or the pseudogene TRBV3-2) and TRBJ2-1, with D possibly matching TRBD2 (7 bases). The germline CDR1 and CDR2 sequences are LGHDT and YNNKEL (reference sequence). Trimming left V 0 bases short and J 0 bases short, with 9 bases between. This CDR3 is 16 amino acids long. The CDR3 DNA is TGTGCCAGCAGCCAAGATCGGGGGGCCTCCTACAATGAGCAGTTCTTC. This sequence encodes CASSQDRGASYNEQFF.

V gene TRBV18 combines with J gene TRBJ2-7; D is unclear. From germline, CDR1 is KGHSH and CDR2 LQKENI. This CDR3 is built from 14 residues. V dropped 3 bases and J dropped 3 bases, with 12 bases sitting between them. The CDR3 protein is CASSPVEQFYEQYF. As DNA, the CDR3 is TGTGCCAGCTCACCGGTGGAACAGTTCTACGAGCAGTACTTC.

V is TRBV28 and J is TRBJ2-7; possibly TRBD1 for D (8 bases). CDR1 is MDHEN and CDR2 is SYDVKM in the germline V gene. V lost 7 bases and J lost 2, with 18 bases in between. The CDR3 has 15 residues. The DNA for the CDR3 is TGTGCCAGCACGCTAAACAGGGGGGGGGCCTACGAGCAGTACTTC. Protein: CASTLNRGGAYEQYF.